The text below deals with one T cell receptor beta chain. Its antigen remains unknown. TCRdb's copy holds only in-frame clones and misses some; the assay was immunoSEQ multiplex PCR. The sample shows around 31,000 clones, more than 65% of them seen only once. The data were taken from a study of early stage breast cancer tumors. Study-level points and caveats: Compared with adjacent normal breast tissue, tumors showed 2 to 2.5-fold greater T cell density and higher clonality. In most of the 16 patients, blood comparison separated tumor from normal breast. Most shared enriched TCRB sequences were commonly generated ones.

This CDR3 region has 13 residues. Germline V CDR1 and CDR2: SGHRS, YFSETQ. The germline V and J ends were trimmed by 0 bases and 9 bases, with 10 bases remaining between them. This clonotype originated in a person in their 40s with breast cancer. The material sequenced was blood. This chain connects TRBV5-1 to TRBJ2-1; no clear D gene. This chain's CDR3 is CASSLASDGEQFF. The CDR3 coding sequence is TGCGCCAGCAGCTTGGCTTCCGACGGTGAGCAGTTCTTC.